Below, 28 T cell receptor beta chains from the same sample are listed, as sequenced in a study of blood T cells in healthy people across ages. Combining a sample-barcoded 5' primer with a J-beta primer mix, a second PCR ran for roughly 7 to 12 cycles. MiXCR, run by TCRdb on the 5' RACE reads, gives a single entry per CDR3 protein. The repertoire consists of a few hundred thousand distinct CDR3 sequences, with 25% to 30% occurring once and the leading ten covering 15% to 20%. Sequencing was done on a sample of blood. These TCRs come from a woman between 65 and 79 years old in good health.

Only a few counts were recorded for this clonotype. The chain is built from TRBV6-2 or TRBV6-3 and TRBJ2-3, with D possibly TRBD2 on 6 matching bases. V was shortened by 2 bases and J by 0 bases, with 18 bases between the two germline ends. The CDR3 has 18 amino acids. Germline V gene sequence: CDR1 MNHEY, CDR2 SVGEGT. DNA of the CDR3: TGTGCCAGCAGTTACAAATACGGGGGAGACACTAGCACAGATACGCAGTATTTT. Amino acids: CASSYKYGGDTSTDTQYF.

The table lists this clonotype with many counts. The V gene is TRBV12-3 or TRBV12-4, the J gene TRBJ2-1; D unresolved. CDR3 length: 14 residues. Trimming cost V 4 bases and J 5 bases, with 12 bases left between them. The CDR3 reads CASSYRRNHNEQFF. The CDR3, as DNA: TGTGCCAGCAGTTATAGACGGAACCACAATGAGCAGTTCTTC.

The chain has TRBV7-2 and TRBJ1-4; 7 nucleotides align to TRBD1. This CDR3 has 18 amino acids. V dropped 3 bases and J dropped 3; count of bases not matched to a gene: 13. Germline CDR1 and CDR2: SGHTA and FQGNSA. The CDR3 sequence: CASSLEQGRTLANEKLFF. CDR3 DNA: TGTGCCAGCAGCTTGGAACAGGGGAGGACTCTAGCTAATGAAAAACTGTTTTTT.

This clonotype has ten or more counts. The chain combines TRBV15 with TRBJ2-5; TRBD2 matches at 7 bases. V trimming: 3 bases; J trimming: 3 bases; junction bases outside the gene matches: 7. Germline values: CDR1 LNHNV, CDR2 YYDKDF (reference sequence). This CDR3 has 15 amino acids. CDR3 in amino acids: CATSSRAAGKETQYF. As DNA, the CDR3 is TGTGCCACCAGCAGTAGGGCAGCGGGAAAAGAGACCCAGTACTTC.

This chain links TRBV6-2 or TRBV6-3 with TRBJ2-5, with 11 bases identical to TRBD2. The CDR3 covers 14 residues. V shed 7 bases, J shed 6 bases, and the junction held 7 bases outside the gene matches. Germline V CDR1 and CDR2: MNHEY, SVGEGT. The CDR3 bases are TGTGCCAGCACGAATAGCGGGGGGGCAAAGACCCAGTACTTC. Residues: CASTNSGGAKTQYF.

V and J are TRBV7-9 and TRBJ1-2; D is undetermined. CDR1 is SEHNR, CDR2 FQNEAQ, per germline (reference sequence). This CDR3 contains 13 residues. Trimming took 5 bases from V and 8 from J, leaving 15 bases between them. The CDR3: CASSRWGQIGYTF. In DNA, the CDR3 is TGTGCCAGCAGCAGATGGGGTCAGATAGGCTACACCTTC.

This clonotype was seen more than once but under ten times. In DNA, the CDR3 is TGTGCCAGCCGGGACACCGTGGGGACCCAGTACTTC. Residues: CASRDTVGTQYF. The V call is TRBV2, the J call TRBJ2-5, with D perhaps matching TRBD1 (6 bases). The CDR3 consists of 12 residues. Germline CDR1 and CDR2: SNHLY and FYNNEI. Trimming took off 8 bases at V and 7 bases at J, with 14 bases between the two ends.

The rearrangement joins TRBV12-3 or TRBV12-4 to TRBJ1-2; D unresolved. V was pared by 6 bases and J by 7 bases, with 15 bases between. The CDR3 has 13 residues. CDR3 bases: TGTGCCAGCAGGGACCAGAAAGGCGGTGGCTACACCTTC. Translating gives CASRDQKGGGYTF.

This rearrangement joins TRBV6-2 or TRBV6-3 to TRBJ1-2; D possibly corresponds to TRBD1 (5 bases). Germline CDR1 and CDR2: MNHEY and SVGEGT. This CDR3 comprises 12 residues. V lost 6 bases, J lost 8 bases, and 13 bases lay in between. The CDR3 loop reads CASSLQGWGYTF. The CDR3 DNA is TGTGCCAGCAGCCTCCAGGGATGGGGCTACACCTTC.

The CDR3 sequence is CSAIEGGGGNTIYF. CDR3 DNA: TGCAGTGCGATCGAGGGGGGGGGTGGAAACACCATATATTTT. The V and J genes are TRBV20-1 and TRBJ1-3; D is perhaps TRBD1 (6 bases). V shed 6 bases and J shed 3 bases, with 15 bases lying between them. Germline V gives CDR1 DFQATT, CDR2 SNEGSKA (reference sequence). The CDR3 runs to 14 residues.

Only a few counts were recorded for this clonotype. V and J are TRBV6-6 and TRBJ1-2; D may be TRBD1 (5 bases). The germline CDR1 and CDR2 sequences are MNHNY and SVGAGI (reference sequence). Deletions cut 1 base from V and 2 bases from J, with 14 bases between. This CDR3 has 16 amino acids. CDR3 nucleotides: TGTGCCAGCAGTTACTTTGTACGGGGCGCGAACTATGGCTACACCTTC. Residues: CASSYFVRGANYGYTF.

This clonotype came up a few times. In DNA form, the CDR3 reads TGTGCCAGCAGTTACAGGGAGGCCACTGAAGCTTTCTTT. Its protein product is CASSYREATEAFF. This sequence joins TRBV12-3 or TRBV12-4 and TRBJ1-1, with D possibly being TRBD1 (6 bases). This CDR3 is 13 amino acids long. V shed 4 bases and J shed 4 bases, with 10 bases lying between them.

This chain links TRBV9 with TRBJ2-5; maybe TRBD2 (5 bases). Trimming removed 0 bases at V and 4 bases at J, with 13 bases between. CDR1 SGDLS and CDR2 YYNGEE come from the germline V gene. The CDR3 contains 15 residues. CDR3 in amino acids: CASSVGGSIRETQYF. Here the CDR3 DNA reads TGTGCCAGCAGCGTAGGAGGGAGTATCCGAGAGACCCAGTACTTC.

This clonotype has just a few counts. V gene TRBV7-8 combines with J gene TRBJ1-5; D is uncertain. Trimming shortened V by 3 bases and J by 0 bases, and 9 bases separated the two germline ends. The CDR3 spans 15 residues. Germline V gene lookup returns CDR1 SGHVS and CDR2 FQNEAQ. CDR3 bases: TGTGCCAGCAGCTTCGAGGGATATAGCAATCAGCCCCAGCATTTT. This encodes CASSFEGYSNQPQHF.

The chain has TRBV5-4 and TRBJ1-4, with TRBD1 identical over 7 bases. V shed 5 bases and J 7 bases; nucleotides not matched to a gene: 11. Germline-derived CDR1 and CDR2 are SGHNT and YYREEE (reference sequence). This CDR3 is built from 15 residues. CDR3 sequence reads: CASRLETGRSEKLFF. The DNA for the CDR3 is TGTGCCAGCAGACTGGAGACAGGGAGGAGTGAAAAACTGTTTTTT. Together with reference TRBV5-4 and TRBJ1-4, the CDR3 gives the full variable domain: ETGVTQSPTHLIKTRGQQVTLRCSSQSGHNTVSWYQQALGQGPQFIFQYYREEENGRGNFPPRFSGLQFPNYSSELNVNALELDDSALYLCASRLETGRSEKLFFGSGTQLSVL.

The chain couples TRBV4-3 to TRBJ1-4; D is undetermined. This CDR3 spans 15 amino acids. Germline CDR1 LGHNA, CDR2 YSLEER. V lost 0 bases and J 6 bases, leaving 11 bases between the germline ends. CDR3: CASSQDSEYYEKLFF. The CDR3 nucleotides are TGCGCCAGCAGCCAAGATTCAGAGTACTATGAAAAACTGTTTTTT.

The chain uses TRBV5-1 and TRBJ1-2; D is unclear. CDR1 and CDR2 from the germline V gene are SGHRS and YFSETQ. Trimming stripped 0 bases from V and 1 base from J, with 10 bases between. CDR3 size: 15 residues. The CDR3 nucleotides read TGCGCCAGCAGCTTGGCCACAGACCTTAACTATGGCTACACCTTC. Its translation is CASSLATDLNYGYTF. The variable domain in full, with the rest retrieved from reference TRBV5-1 and TRBJ1-2, is KAGVTQTPRYLIKTRGQQVTLSCSPISGHRSVSWYQQTPGQGLQFLFEYFSETQRNKGNFPGRFSGRQFSNSRSEMNVSTLELGDSALYLCASSLATDLNYGYTFGSGTRLTVV.

This clonotype was found a few times. The J gene is TRBJ2-1, the V gene TRBV7-2; maybe TRBD2 (7 bases). V was cut by 1 base and J by 10 bases, with 14 bases left in between. Germline V CDR1 and CDR2: SGHTA, FQGNSA. The CDR3 extends over 14 amino acids. DNA for the CDR3: TGTGCCAGCAGCTTAGAACGGGGGGCTGGAGAGCAGTTCTTC. This gives the protein CASSLERGAGEQFF.

This clonotype was observed a few times. The CDR3 DNA sequence: TGCGCCAGCAGCTTCGACTTTGAGACCCAGTACTTC. The encoded protein is CASSFDFETQYF. The rearrangement joins TRBV5-1 to TRBJ2-5, with D unresolved. The V and J ends lost 2 bases and 5 bases respectively, with 7 bases between them. The CDR3 consists of 12 residues. CDR1 and CDR2 from the germline V gene are SGHRS and YFSETQ.

This clonotype was detected a few times. This rearrangement joins TRBV12-3 or TRBV12-4 to TRBJ2-3, with 8 bases matching TRBD1. There are 14 residues in the CDR3. V lost 4 bases and J lost 3; bases outside the gene matches: 3. The CDR3 loop reads CASSWTGLTDTQYF. For the CDR3, the DNA is TGTGCCAGCAGTTGGACAGGGCTTACAGATACGCAGTATTTT.

The CDR3 coding sequence is TGCAGTGCTCTAGGATCGGATGAGCAGTTCTTC. Protein: CSALGSDEQFF. This sequence joins TRBV20-1 and TRBJ2-1, with unresolved D. In germline, CDR1 is DFQATT, CDR2 SNEGSKA (reference sequence). The CDR3 sequence is 11 residues long. Trimming removed 5 bases at V and 8 bases at J, with 10 bases between.

CDR3 sequence: CSARDLAGAYEQYF. In DNA, the CDR3 is TGCAGTGCTAGAGACCTAGCGGGGGCCTACGAGCAGTACTTC. V usage is TRBV20-1 and J usage is TRBJ2-7; 10 bases agree with TRBD2. CDR3 length: 14 residues. Looked up from germline, CDR1 is DFQATT and CDR2 is SNEGSKA (reference sequence). V gave up 0 bases and J gave up 2 bases; unmatched junction bases: 1.

V is TRBV10-3 and J is TRBJ2-1; 8 bases are a match to TRBD1. The V gene's germline CDR1 is ENHRY and CDR2 SYGVKD. V was pared by 10 bases and J by 3 bases, with 2 bases of the junction left unmatched. This CDR3 has 12 amino acids. The CDR3 DNA reads as TGTGCCACTGACAGGGGCTACAATGAGCAGTTCTTC. Encoded protein: CATDRGYNEQFF.

This chain joins TRBV29-1 and TRBJ2-1; D is undetermined. The V end was cut by 5 bases, the J end by 1 base, with 9 bases between. Germline values: CDR1 SQVTM, CDR2 ANQGSEA. The CDR3 length is 13 residues. The CDR3 nucleotides read TGCAGCGTTACGGCCCCGTCCTACAATGAGCAGTTCTTC. Its translation: CSVTAPSYNEQFF.

The chain is built from TRBV12-3 or TRBV12-4 and TRBJ1-4; D gene unclear. V lost 1 base, J lost 8 bases, and 11 bases lay in between. The CDR3 loop spans 14 amino acids. CDR3 in DNA: TGTGCCAGCAGTTTAGGGCGCCTTCGAGAAAAACTGTTTTTT. Translated: CASSLGRLREKLFF.

The CDR3 bases are TGTGCCAGCAGCGCCAGAGGACAGGGGAATGAAAAACTGTTTTTT. It translates to CASSARGQGNEKLFF. The chain carries TRBV9 and TRBJ1-4; TRBD1 aligns across 9 bases. CDR3 length equals 15 residues. Losses at the gene ends were 3 bases for V and 5 bases for J; bases not matched to a gene: 5. Germline CDR1 SGDLS, CDR2 YYNGEE.

A few counts support this clonotype. The chain uses TRBV4-2 and TRBJ1-3; D is unresolved. Per the germline V gene, CDR1 is LGHNA and CDR2 is YNFKEQ. The CDR3 contains 15 residues. Trimming cost V 3 bases and J 4 bases, with 13 bases left between them. The CDR3 spells CASSQLWTGGNTIYF. The CDR3 region has the DNA TGTGCCAGCAGCCAGTTGTGGACGGGAGGAAACACCATATATTTT.

The chain links TRBV14 to TRBJ2-5, with 11 positions matching TRBD2. The CDR3 has 17 residues. With 4 bases clipped from V and 2 bases from J, the junction kept 9 bases outside the gene matches. Germline CDR1 is SGHDN and CDR2 is FVKESK. This chain's CDR3 is CASSRLSGGALQETQYF. CDR3 DNA: TGTGCCAGCAGCCGCCTTAGCGGGGGGGCCCTACAAGAGACCCAGTACTTC.